This T cell receptor (beta chain) was retrieved from a study of blood T cells in healthy people across ages. Study-wide results and caveats: Naive and antigen-experienced cells could not be conclusively compared, given unsorted PBMCs.

It was with a sample-barcoded 5' primer and a J-beta primer mix that a second PCR of roughly 7 to 11 cycles was run. MiXCR, run by TCRdb on the 5' RACE reads, gives a single entry per CDR3 protein. The sample lists almost 800,000 distinct CDR3 sequences; 58% were seen once. On this clonotype itself: Its antigen remains unidentified.

The donors, all healthy, were Caucasians living in Russia, aged about 6 to 95. This CDR3 comprises 15 residues. CDR1 WNHNN and CDR2 SYGVQD come from the germline V gene (reference sequence). The specimen was blood. This clonotype was obtained from a man aged 25-40 years in good health. V gene TRBV10-1 combines with J gene TRBJ2-1; maybe TRBD2 (6 bases). The last part of the DNA fits TRBJ2-7 better; the J call may be wrong. The CDR3 sequence is CASSEGVAEYNEQYF. CDR3 nucleotides: TGCGCCAGCAGTGAGGGGGTAGCGGAGTACAATGAGCAGTACTTC.